These 7 T cell receptor beta chains were all obtained from the same sample, sequenced in a study of monozygotic twins with inflammatory bowel disease. Using the 5' RACE reads, TCRdb records one entry per CDR3 protein without DNA. This sample's table reports about 330,000 distinct CDR3 sequences. Sequenced material: blood. The receptors here all came from a human donor with ulcerative colitis or Crohn's disease, or a healthy co-twin of an affected twin (not recorded which).

V is TRBV20-1 and J is TRBJ2-4; TCRdb selects TRBD2, and the lack of DNA leaves this call unchecked. The CDR3 sequence is 12 residues long. In germline, CDR1 is DFQATT, CDR2 SNEGSKA (reference sequence). CDR3 in amino acids: CSAGPGLVFQYF.

CDR3 protein: CATSREDNRPYEQYF. The V gene is TRBV15, the J gene TRBJ2-7. CDR3 size: 15 residues. Per germline, CDR1 LNHNV and CDR2 YYDKDF (reference sequence).

This chain joins TRBV5-1 and TRBJ1-2; the TCRdb call, TRBD1, lacks DNA for checking. The CDR3 runs to 14 residues. Germline CDR1 is SGHRS and CDR2 is YFSETQ. CDR3 sequence: CASSLGQGSEGYTF.

This chain uses TRBV25-1 with TRBJ2-1; TCRdb reports TRBD1, a call that lacks DNA to check it against. This CDR3 region has 14 residues. From germline, CDR1 is MGHDK and CDR2 SYGVNS. CDR3 sequence: CASSRTGGNNEQFF. Supplemented by reference TRBV25-1 and TRBJ2-1, the full variable domain reads EADIYQTPRYLVIGTGKKITLECSQTMGHDKMYWYQQDPGMELHLIHYSYGVNSTEKGDLSSESTVSRIRTEHFPLTLESARPSHTSQYLCASSRTGGNNEQFFGPGTRLTVL.

The chain is built from TRBV5-1 and TRBJ1-5; TCRdb outputs TRBD1, but without DNA this stays unchecked. The germline V gene has CDR1 SGHRS and CDR2 YFSETQ. The length of the CDR3 is 15 residues. Here the CDR3 reads CASSLGQGGGQPQHF.

The chain recombines TRBV11-3 with TRBJ2-1; TCRdb gives TRBD2 as the D gene, but with no DNA this cannot be confirmed. The CDR3 loop spans 14 amino acids. The germline V gene encodes CDR1 SGHNT and CDR2 YENEEA. CDR3 amino acids: CASSPSGPYNEQFF. The complete variable domain, with remaining parts taken from reference TRBV11-3 and TRBJ2-1, reads EAGVVQSPRYKIIEKKQPVAFWCNPISGHNTLYWYLQNLGQGPELLIRYENEEAVDDSQLPKDRFSAERLKGVDSTLKIQPAELGDSAVYLCASSPSGPYNEQFFGPGTRLTVL.

The V gene is TRBV5-1, the J gene TRBJ1-1. In germline, CDR1 is SGHRS, CDR2 YFSETQ. CDR3 length equals 15 residues. CDR3 loop: CASSLDLGLNTEAFF.